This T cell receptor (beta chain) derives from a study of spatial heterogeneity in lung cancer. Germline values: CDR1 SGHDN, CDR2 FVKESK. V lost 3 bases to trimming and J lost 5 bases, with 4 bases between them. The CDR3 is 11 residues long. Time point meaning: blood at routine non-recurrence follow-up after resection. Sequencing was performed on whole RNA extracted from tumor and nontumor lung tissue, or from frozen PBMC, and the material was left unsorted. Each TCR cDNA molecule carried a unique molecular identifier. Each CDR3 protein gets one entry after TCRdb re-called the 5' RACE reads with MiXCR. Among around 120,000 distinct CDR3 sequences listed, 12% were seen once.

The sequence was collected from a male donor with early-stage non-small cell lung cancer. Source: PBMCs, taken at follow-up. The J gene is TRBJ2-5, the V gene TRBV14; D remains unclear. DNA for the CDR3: TGTGCCAGCAGCCACGGGGAGACCCAGTACTTC. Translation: CASSHGETQYF. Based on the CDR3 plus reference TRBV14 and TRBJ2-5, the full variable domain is EAGVTQFPSHSVIEKGQTVTLRCDPISGHDNLYWYRRVMGKEIKFLLHFVKESKQDESGMPNNRFLAERTGGTYSTLKVQPAELEDSGVYFCASSHGETQYFGPGTRLLVL.